Listed here are 14 T cell receptor beta chains from one sample, sequenced in a study of blood T cells in healthy people across ages (dated by TCRdb to the mid-2010s). The library came from 5' RACE. For sequencing, an Illumina HiSeq 2500 was employed. A second roughly 7 to 11 cycle PCR used a sample-barcoded 5' primer and a J-beta primer mix. The raw public data were reprocessed by TCRdb itself: fastp quality trimming at Q25, MiXCR clonotype calling, in-frame beta chains only. A single entry per CDR3 protein holds the most common genes and DNA from its merged rows. This sample comprises approximately 760,000 distinct CDR3 sequences, 25% of them detected only once. Clones ranked in the top ten supply 9.4% of the sample. These data are also associated with another study on T cells of mothers and their children.

The sample taken for sequencing was blood. These receptors came from a boy aged 5-17 years in good health.

The chain couples TRBV29-1 to TRBJ2-1; D is unclear. The length of the CDR3 is 11 residues. Between the trimmed V and J ends, which lost 5 bases and 9 bases, there was a span of 11 bases. Looked up from germline, CDR1 is SQVTM and CDR2 is ANQGSEA. The CDR3 sequence is CSVPTPTEQFF. DNA for the CDR3: TGCAGCGTTCCTACCCCGACTGAGCAGTTCTTC.

This chain connects TRBV29-1 to TRBJ2-3; a weak D match, TRBD1 (5 bases). In germline, CDR1 is SQVTM, CDR2 ANQGSEA. V dropped 8 bases and J dropped 1 base, with 16 bases sitting between them. The CDR3 is 14 residues long. The CDR3 sequence: CSTSMGPGTDTQYF. CDR3 nucleotide sequence: TGCAGCACCTCAATGGGGCCAGGCACAGATACGCAGTATTTT.

This clonotype was detected a few times. V and J are TRBV4-3 and TRBJ2-7, with 9 nucleotides matching TRBD1. The V gene end was trimmed by 6 bases and the J gene end by 0 bases; junction bases not matched to a gene: 0. This CDR3 has 13 amino acids. The germline CDR1 and CDR2 sequences are LGHNA and YSLEER. Here the CDR3 DNA reads TGCGCCAGCAGGGACAGGGGCTCCTACGAGCAGTACTTC. Its translation: CASRDRGSYEQYF.

This clonotype was detected a few times. The chain uses TRBV10-3 and TRBJ2-3; D call uncertain. Trimming took off 3 bases at V and 8 bases at J, with 9 bases between the two ends. The CDR3 contains 12 residues. Germline lookup yields CDR1 ENHRY and CDR2 SYGVKD. CDR3 sequence: CAISDGWGTQYF. The CDR3 region has the DNA TGTGCCATCAGTGACGGGTGGGGTACGCAGTATTTT.

This clonotype was seen a handful of times. The V gene is TRBV29-1, the J gene TRBJ2-1; a possible D gene is TRBD2 (5 bases). The ends were cut back, 5 bases at V and 8 bases at J, with 16 bases in the middle. Germline CDR1 reads SQVTM; CDR2 reads ANQGSEA. The CDR3 runs 13 residues. Here the CDR3 DNA reads TGCAGCGTTCTAGAGGGAGTAGTCGATGAGCAGTTCTTC. Amino acids: CSVLEGVVDEQFF.

This sequence joins TRBV2 and TRBJ2-1; tentatively, D is TRBD1 (7 bases). The ends were cut back, 11 bases at V and 6 bases at J, with 23 bases in the middle. The CDR3 contains 15 residues. The germline V gene encodes CDR1 SNHLY and CDR2 FYNNEI. The CDR3 sequence is CAVPPHVQGGNEQFF. Written as DNA, the CDR3 is TGTGCCGTCCCCCCCCATGTCCAGGGGGGCAATGAGCAGTTCTTC.

This clonotype was counted between two and nine times. V usage is TRBV5-1 and J usage is TRBJ2-7, with D unresolved. The CDR3 contains 15 residues. Germline assignment: CDR1 SGHRS and CDR2 YFSETQ. V was clipped by 0 bases and J by 0 bases, with 10 bases between them. The CDR3 DNA reads as TGCGCCAGCAGCTTGGGTGAAGTTGGCTCCTACGAGCAGTACTTC. This translates into CASSLGEVGSYEQYF.

The chain is built from TRBV10-3 and TRBJ2-3; D possibly corresponds to TRBD1 (5 bases). The CDR3 runs to 15 residues. Germline V CDR1 and CDR2: ENHRY, SYGVKD. V was shortened by 6 bases and J by 6 bases, with 19 bases between the two germline ends. CDR3 residues: CAIRVAGSGTDTQYF. CDR3 in DNA: TGTGCCATCAGGGTCGCAGGGTCGGGTACGGATACGCAGTATTTT.

This clonotype was counted only a few times. CDR3 sequence: CASGLFAGQSEQYF. CDR3 bases: TGTGCTAGTGGTTTGTTCGCAGGACAGAGCGAGCAGTACTTC. The chain couples TRBV12-5 to TRBJ2-5, with a tentative D call TRBD1 (6 bases). The J call could be wrong; TRBJ2-7 is a better fit for the DNA end. This CDR3 contains 14 residues. CDR1 and CDR2 from the germline V gene are LGHNT and FRNRAP.

The CDR3 protein is CASSNLGQNYGYTF. The CDR3, as DNA: TGCGCCAGCAGCAACCTTGGACAGAACTATGGCTACACCTTC. The rearrangement uses TRBV5-1 and TRBJ1-2, with a weak D call TRBD1 (6 bases). This CDR3 is 14 amino acids long. Germline V gene lookup returns CDR1 SGHRS and CDR2 YFSETQ. Between the trimmed V and J ends, which lost 4 bases and 2 bases, there was a span of 12 bases.

This chain connects TRBV28 to TRBJ2-2; no clear D. The CDR3 extends over 16 amino acids. V lost 3 bases and J 0 bases, leaving 11 bases between the germline ends. Germline V lookup: CDR1 MDHEN, CDR2 SYDVKM. This CDR3 is CASSFPADANTGELFF. CDR3 coding DNA: TGTGCCAGCAGTTTTCCGGCAGACGCGAACACCGGGGAGCTGTTTTTT. The full variable domain, in which reference TRBV28 and TRBJ2-2 provide the parts outside the CDR3, is DVKVTQSSRYLVKRTGEKVFLECVQDMDHENMFWYRQDPGLGLRLIYFSYDVKMKEKGDIPEGYSVSREKKERFSLILESASTNQTSMYLCASSFPADANTGELFFGEGSRLTVL.

This clonotype was seen a handful of times. The gene calls are TRBV7-9 and TRBJ2-3; D call uncertain. Trimming left V 2 bases short and J 6 bases short, with 24 bases between. The V gene's germline CDR1 is SEHNR and CDR2 FQNEAQ (reference sequence). The CDR3 covers 18 residues. The CDR3 reads CASSLSRVVRSPGDTQYF. Here the CDR3 DNA reads TGTGCCAGCAGCTTATCAAGGGTCGTCCGGTCCCCCGGGGATACGCAGTATTTT. Filled out from reference TRBV7-9 and TRBJ2-3, the complete variable domain reads DTGVSQNPRHKITKRGQNVTFRCDPISEHNRLYWYRQTLGQGPEFLTYFQNEAQLEKSRLLSDRFSAERPKGSFSTLEIQRTEQGDSAMYLCASSLSRVVRSPGDTQYFGPGTRLTVL.

Turning to this clonotype: One end of the junction fails to match germline, which may point to a read error. The chain recombines TRBV12-3 or TRBV12-4 with TRBJ1-5; 10 bases are a match to TRBD1. CDR3 length: 16 amino acids. The CDR3 loop is CVSRKGRQGAGQPQHF. Written as DNA, the CDR3 is TGTGTCAGCAGGAAGGGGAGACAGGGGGCGGGCCAGCCCCAGCATTTT.

Comment on this clonotype: Compared with germline, one end of the junction differs, possibly owing to a read error. The chain recombines TRBV6-6 with TRBJ2-1, with a possible D match to TRBD2 (6 bases). Germline-derived CDR1 and CDR2 are MNHNY and SVGAGI (reference sequence). This CDR3 has 13 amino acids. The CDR3 spells CASSYPGENPPSF. The CDR3 DNA sequence: TGTGCCAGCAGTTACCCGGGAGAAAATCCCCCTTCGTTC.